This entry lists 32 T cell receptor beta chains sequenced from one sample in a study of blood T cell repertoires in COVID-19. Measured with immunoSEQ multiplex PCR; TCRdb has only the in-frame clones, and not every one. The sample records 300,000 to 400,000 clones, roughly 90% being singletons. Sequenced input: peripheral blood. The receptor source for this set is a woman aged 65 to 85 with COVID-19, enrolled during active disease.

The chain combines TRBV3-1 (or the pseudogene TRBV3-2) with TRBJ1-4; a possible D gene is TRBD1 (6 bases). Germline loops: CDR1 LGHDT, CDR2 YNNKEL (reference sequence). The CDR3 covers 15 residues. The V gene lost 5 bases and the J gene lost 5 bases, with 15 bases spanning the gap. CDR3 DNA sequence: TGTGCCAGCAGCGTGAGAGGGGGGGGAAATGAAAAACTGTTTTTT. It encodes CASSVRGGGNEKLFF.

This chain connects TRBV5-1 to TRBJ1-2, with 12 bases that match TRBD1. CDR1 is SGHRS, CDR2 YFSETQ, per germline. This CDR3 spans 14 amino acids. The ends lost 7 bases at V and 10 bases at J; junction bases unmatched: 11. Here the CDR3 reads CASQLTGTGGNYTF. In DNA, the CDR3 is TGCGCCAGCCAACTAACCGGGACAGGGGGCAACTACACCTTC. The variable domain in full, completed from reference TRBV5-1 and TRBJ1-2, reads KAGVTQTPRYLIKTRGQQVTLSCSPISGHRSVSWYQQTPGQGLQFLFEYFSETQRNKGNFPGRFSGRQFSNSRSEMNVSTLELGDSALYLCASQLTGTGGNYTFGSGTRLTVV.

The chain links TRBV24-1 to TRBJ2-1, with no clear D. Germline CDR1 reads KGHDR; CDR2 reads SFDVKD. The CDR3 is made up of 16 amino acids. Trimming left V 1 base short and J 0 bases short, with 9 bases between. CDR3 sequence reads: CATSDFKPRSYNEQFF. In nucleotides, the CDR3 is TGTGCCACCAGTGATTTCAAGCCCCGCTCCTACAATGAGCAGTTCTTC.

CDR3 nucleotides: TGTGCCAGCAGTGACCCTTCGAGAGGGACTGGAAACACCATATATTTT. Protein product: CASSDPSRGTGNTIYF. The rearrangement joins TRBV6-1 to TRBJ1-3; D gene uncertain. The V gene lost 3 bases and the J gene lost 2 bases, with 14 bases spanning the gap. This CDR3 comprises 16 residues. Germline V gene lookup returns CDR1 MNHNS and CDR2 SASEGT.

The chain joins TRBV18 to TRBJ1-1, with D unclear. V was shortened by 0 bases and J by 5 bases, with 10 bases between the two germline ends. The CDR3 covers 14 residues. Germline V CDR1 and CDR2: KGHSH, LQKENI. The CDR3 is CASSPPRGETEAFF. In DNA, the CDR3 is TGTGCCAGCTCACCACCCCGAGGTGAAACTGAAGCTTTCTTT. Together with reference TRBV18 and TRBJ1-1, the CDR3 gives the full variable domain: NAGVMQNPRHLVRRRGQEARLRCSPMKGHSHVYWYRQLPEEGLKFMVYLQKENIIDESGMPKERFSAEFPKEGPSILRIQQVVRGDSAAYFCASSPPRGETEAFFGQGTRLTVV.

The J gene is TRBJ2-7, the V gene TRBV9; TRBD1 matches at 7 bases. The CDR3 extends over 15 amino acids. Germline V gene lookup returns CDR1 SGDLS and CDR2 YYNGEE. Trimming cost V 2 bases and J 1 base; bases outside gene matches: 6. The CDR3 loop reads CASSVDGGQSYEQYF. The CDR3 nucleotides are TGTGCCAGCAGCGTCGATGGGGGACAGTCCTACGAGCAGTACTTC.

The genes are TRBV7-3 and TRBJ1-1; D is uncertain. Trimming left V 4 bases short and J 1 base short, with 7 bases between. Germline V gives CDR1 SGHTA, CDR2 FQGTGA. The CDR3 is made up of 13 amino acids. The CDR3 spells CASSSQTNTEAFF. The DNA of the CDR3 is TGTGCCAGCAGCTCACAGACGAACACTGAAGCTTTCTTT.

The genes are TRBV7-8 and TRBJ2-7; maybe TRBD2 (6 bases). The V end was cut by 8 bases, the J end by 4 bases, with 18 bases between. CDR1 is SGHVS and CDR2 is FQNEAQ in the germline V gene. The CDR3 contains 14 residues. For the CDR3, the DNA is TGTGCCAGCGCGAGTCGGTCGGGGGTTTACGAGCAGTACTTC. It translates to CASASRSGVYEQYF. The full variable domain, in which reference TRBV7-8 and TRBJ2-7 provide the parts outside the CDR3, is GAGVSQSPRYKVAKRGQDVALRCDPISGHVSLFWYQQALGQGPEFLTYFQNEAQLDKSGLPSDRFFAERPEGSVSTLKIQRTQQEDSAVYLCASASRSGVYEQYFGPGTRLTVT.

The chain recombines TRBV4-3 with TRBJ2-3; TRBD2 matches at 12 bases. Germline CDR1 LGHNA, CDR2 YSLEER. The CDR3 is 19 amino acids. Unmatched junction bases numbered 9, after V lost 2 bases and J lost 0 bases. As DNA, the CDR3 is TGCGCCAGCAGCCAACGACTAGCGGGGGACCTCTCTAGCACAGATACGCAGTATTTT. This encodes CASSQRLAGDLSSTDTQYF.

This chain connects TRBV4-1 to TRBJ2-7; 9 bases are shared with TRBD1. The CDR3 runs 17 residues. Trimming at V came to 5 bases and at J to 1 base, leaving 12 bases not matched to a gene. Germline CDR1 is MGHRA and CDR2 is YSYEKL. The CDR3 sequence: CASSTRPRDRVSYEQYF. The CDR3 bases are TGCGCCAGCAGCACCCGACCCCGGGACAGGGTTTCCTACGAGCAGTACTTC.

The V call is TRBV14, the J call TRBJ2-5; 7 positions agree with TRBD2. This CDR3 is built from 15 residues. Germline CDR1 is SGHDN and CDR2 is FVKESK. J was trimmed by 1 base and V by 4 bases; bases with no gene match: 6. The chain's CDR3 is CASSPPGTTQETQYF. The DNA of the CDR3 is TGTGCCAGCAGCCCTCCCGGGACTACCCAAGAGACCCAGTACTTC.

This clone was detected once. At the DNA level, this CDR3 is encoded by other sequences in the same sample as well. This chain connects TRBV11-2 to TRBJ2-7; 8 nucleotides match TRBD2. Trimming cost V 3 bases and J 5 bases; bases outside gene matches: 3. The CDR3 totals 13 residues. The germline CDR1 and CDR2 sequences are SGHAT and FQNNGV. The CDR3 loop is CASSLAGGNEQYF. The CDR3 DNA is TGTGCCAGCAGCTTGGCGGGGGGCAACGAGCAGTACTTC. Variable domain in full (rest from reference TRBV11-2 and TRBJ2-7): EAGVAQSPRYKIIEKRQSVAFWCNPISGHATLYWYQQILGQGPKLLIQFQNNGVVDDSQLPKDRFSAERLKGVDSTLKIQPAKLEDSAVYLCASSLAGGNEQYFGPGTRLTVT.

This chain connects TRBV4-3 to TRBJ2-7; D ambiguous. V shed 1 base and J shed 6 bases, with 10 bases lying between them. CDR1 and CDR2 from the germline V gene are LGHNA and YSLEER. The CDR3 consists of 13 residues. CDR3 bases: TGCGCCAGCAGCCAAGTTCGGTTAGCCGAGCAGTACTTC. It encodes CASSQVRLAEQYF.

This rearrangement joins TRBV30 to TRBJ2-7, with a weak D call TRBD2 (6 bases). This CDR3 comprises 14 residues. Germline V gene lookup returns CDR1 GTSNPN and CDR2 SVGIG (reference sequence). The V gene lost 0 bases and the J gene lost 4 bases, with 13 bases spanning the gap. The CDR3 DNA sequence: TGTGCCTGGAGTGTTGGAGGGAATGGGTACGAGCAGTACTTC. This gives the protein CAWSVGGNGYEQYF.

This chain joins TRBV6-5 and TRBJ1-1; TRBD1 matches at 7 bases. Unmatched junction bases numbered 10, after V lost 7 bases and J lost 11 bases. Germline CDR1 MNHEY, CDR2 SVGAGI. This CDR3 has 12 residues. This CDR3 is CASMDRRLWAFF. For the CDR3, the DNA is TGTGCCAGCATGGACAGGAGGCTTTGGGCTTTCTTT.

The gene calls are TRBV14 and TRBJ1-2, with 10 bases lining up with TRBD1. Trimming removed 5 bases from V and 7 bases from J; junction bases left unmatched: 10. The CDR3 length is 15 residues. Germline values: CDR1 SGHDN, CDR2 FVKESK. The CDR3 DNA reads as TGTGCCAGCAGCTCTAGACAGGGGGCAAAGGCTGGCTACACCTTC. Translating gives CASSSRQGAKAGYTF.

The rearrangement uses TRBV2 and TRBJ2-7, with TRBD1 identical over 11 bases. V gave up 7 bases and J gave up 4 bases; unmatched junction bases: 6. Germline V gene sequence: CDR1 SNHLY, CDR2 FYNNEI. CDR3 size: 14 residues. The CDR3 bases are TGTGCCAGCACTCCAGGACAGGGGGCTTACGAGCAGTACTTC. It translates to CASTPGQGAYEQYF.

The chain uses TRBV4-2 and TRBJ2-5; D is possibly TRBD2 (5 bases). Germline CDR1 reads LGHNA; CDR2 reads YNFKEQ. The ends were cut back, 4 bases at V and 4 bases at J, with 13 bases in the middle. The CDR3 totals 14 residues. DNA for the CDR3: TGTGCCAGCAGCCCTCGAGCCGCGGGAGAGACCCAGTACTTC. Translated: CASSPRAAGETQYF.

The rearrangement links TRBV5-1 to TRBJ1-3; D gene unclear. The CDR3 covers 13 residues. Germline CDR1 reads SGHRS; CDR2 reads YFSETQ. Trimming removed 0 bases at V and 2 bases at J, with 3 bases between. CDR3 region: CASSLAAGNTIYF. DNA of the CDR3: TGCGCCAGCAGCTTGGCAGCTGGAAACACCATATATTTT.

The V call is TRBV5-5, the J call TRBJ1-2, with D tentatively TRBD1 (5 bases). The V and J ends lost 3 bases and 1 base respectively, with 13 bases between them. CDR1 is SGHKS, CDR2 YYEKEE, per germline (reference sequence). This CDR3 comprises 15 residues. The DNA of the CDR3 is TGTGCCAGCAGCTCCCCGGGGGGGGATAACTATGGCTACACCTTC. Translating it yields CASSSPGGDNYGYTF.

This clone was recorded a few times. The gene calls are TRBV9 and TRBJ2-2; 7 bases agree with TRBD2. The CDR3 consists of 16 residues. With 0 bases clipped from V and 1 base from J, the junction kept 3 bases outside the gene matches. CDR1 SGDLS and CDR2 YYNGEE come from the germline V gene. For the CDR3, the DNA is TGTGCCAGCAGCGTAGGGGCTAGCGGGAACACCGGGGAGCTGTTTTTT. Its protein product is CASSVGASGNTGELFF.

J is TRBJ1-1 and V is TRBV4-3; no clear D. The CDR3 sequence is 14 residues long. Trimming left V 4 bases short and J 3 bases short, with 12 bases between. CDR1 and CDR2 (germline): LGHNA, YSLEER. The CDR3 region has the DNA TGCGCCAGCAGCCCCCTAGGATCGTACACTGAAGCTTTCTTT. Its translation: CASSPLGSYTEAFF.

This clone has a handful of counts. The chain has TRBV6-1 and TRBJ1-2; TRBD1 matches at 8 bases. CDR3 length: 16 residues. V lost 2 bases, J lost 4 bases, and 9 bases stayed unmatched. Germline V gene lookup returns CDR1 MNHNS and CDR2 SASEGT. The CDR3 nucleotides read TGTGCCAGCAGTGAACCCTACCGAGGACAGGGCTATGGCTACACCTTC. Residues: CASSEPYRGQGYGYTF.

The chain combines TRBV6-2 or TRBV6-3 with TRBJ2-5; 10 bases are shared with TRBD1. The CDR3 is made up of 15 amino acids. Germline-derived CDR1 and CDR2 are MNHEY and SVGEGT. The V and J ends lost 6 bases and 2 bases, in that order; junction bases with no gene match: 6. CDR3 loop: CASSPDRGQQETQYF. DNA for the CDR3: TGTGCCAGCAGCCCCGACAGGGGGCAACAAGAGACCCAGTACTTC.

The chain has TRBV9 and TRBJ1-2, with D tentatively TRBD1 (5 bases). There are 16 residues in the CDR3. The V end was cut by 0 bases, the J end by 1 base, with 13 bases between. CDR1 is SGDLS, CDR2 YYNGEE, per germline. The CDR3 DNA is TGTGCCAGCAGCGTAGCTAGGACACAGAGTAACTATGGCTACACCTTC. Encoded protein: CASSVARTQSNYGYTF.

CDR3 sequence: CASSRSLQGANTEAFF. The CDR3 DNA reads TGCGCCAGCAGCCGGTCACTACAGGGGGCGAACACTGAAGCTTTCTTT. The chain recombines TRBV4-1 with TRBJ1-1; TRBD1 agrees at 9 bases. The CDR3 is 16 amino acids. V was clipped by 4 bases and J by 1 base; unmatched bases: 7. The germline V gene has CDR1 MGHRA and CDR2 YSYEKL.

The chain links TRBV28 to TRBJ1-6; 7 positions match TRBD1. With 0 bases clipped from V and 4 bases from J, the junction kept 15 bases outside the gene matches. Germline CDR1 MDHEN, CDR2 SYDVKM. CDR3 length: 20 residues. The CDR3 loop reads CASSLWQAATGDTYNSPLHF. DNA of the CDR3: TGTGCCAGCAGTTTATGGCAAGCAGCAACAGGGGATACTTATAATTCACCCCTCCACTTT. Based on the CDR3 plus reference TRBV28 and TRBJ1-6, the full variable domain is DVKVTQSSRYLVKRTGEKVFLECVQDMDHENMFWYRQDPGLGLRLIYFSYDVKMKEKGDIPEGYSVSREKKERFSLILESASTNQTSMYLCASSLWQAATGDTYNSPLHFGNGTRLTVT.

For the CDR3, the DNA is TGTGCCAGTAGAGAGAGCGGGGGGGCCACAGATACGCAGTATTTT. Protein sequence: CASRESGGATDTQYF. The rearrangement joins TRBV19 to TRBJ2-3; 10 bases match TRBD2. CDR1 and CDR2 from the germline V gene are LNHDA and SQIVND (reference sequence). This CDR3 is 15 amino acids long. The J segment lost 2 bases and the V segment lost 6 bases, leaving 5 bases of the junction unmatched.

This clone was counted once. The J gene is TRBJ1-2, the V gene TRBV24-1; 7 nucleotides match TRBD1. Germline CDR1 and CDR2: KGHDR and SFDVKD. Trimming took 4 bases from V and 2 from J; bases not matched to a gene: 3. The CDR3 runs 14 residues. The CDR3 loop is CATSESTGNYGYTF. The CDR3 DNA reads TGTGCCACCAGTGAGTCGACAGGGAACTATGGCTACACCTTC.

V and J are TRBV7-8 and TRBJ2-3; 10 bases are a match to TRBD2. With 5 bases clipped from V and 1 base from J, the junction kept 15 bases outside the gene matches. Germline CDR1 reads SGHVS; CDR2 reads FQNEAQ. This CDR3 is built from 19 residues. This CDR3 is CASSVGGPWLAGGTDTQYF. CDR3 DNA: TGTGCCAGCAGCGTAGGAGGTCCCTGGCTAGCGGGGGGCACAGATACGCAGTATTTT. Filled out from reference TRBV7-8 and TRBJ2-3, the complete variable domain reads GAGVSQSPRYKVAKRGQDVALRCDPISGHVSLFWYQQALGQGPEFLTYFQNEAQLDKSGLPSDRFFAERPEGSVSTLKIQRTQQEDSAVYLCASSVGGPWLAGGTDTQYFGPGTRLTVL.

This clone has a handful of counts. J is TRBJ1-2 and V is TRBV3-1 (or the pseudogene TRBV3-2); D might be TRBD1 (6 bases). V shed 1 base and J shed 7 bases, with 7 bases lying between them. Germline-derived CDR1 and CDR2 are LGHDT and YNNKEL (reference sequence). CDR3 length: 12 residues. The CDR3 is CASSQGTAGYTF. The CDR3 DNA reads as TGTGCCAGCAGCCAAGGGACAGCTGGCTACACCTTC.

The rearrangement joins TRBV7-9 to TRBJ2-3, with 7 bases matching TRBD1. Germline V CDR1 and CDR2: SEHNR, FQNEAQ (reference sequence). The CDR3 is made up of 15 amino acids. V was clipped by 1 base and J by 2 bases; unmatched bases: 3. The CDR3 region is CASSLEQGDTDTQYF. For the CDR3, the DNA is TGTGCCAGCAGCTTAGAGCAGGGGGACACAGATACGCAGTATTTT.